The present entry profiles one T cell receptor beta chain with its context. Its binding antigen is unknown. It has no much larger one-base neighbor in the sample; base qualities were not kept. On the immunoSEQ human TCRbeta survey platform, a two-step multiplex PCR amplified and barcoded the TCRbeta CDR3 regions. Illumina instruments were used to sequence the libraries, and IgH from the same samples was sequenced in parallel. The paper's processing steps were these. To remove PCR and sequencing errors, raw reads were filtered against the IMGT V, D, J definitions and then binned using a nearest-neighbor algorithm. A clone was defined by an identical nucleotide sequence, and differential abundance between tissues was tested with a Fisher exact test for each clone at a pFDR threshold of p<0.01. Clones with frequencies too low for statistical inference were excluded by a minimum inclusion filter of 10 in either sample. Pairwise clonal comparisons used the immunoSEQ Analyzer, and gene family usage was assessed with IMGT tools. TCRdb took over this immuneACCESS table, retaining in-frame rearrangements with V and J assigned. Such tables are incomplete; in checked studies, under half of the missing clones stem from an unresolved V gene, and the remainder is unexplained. V and J calls and clone size are those listed in that table; D and trimming were worked out from the DNA. The sample table lists 95,000 or so clones, 72% of them with a count of one. The ten largest clones take up just under 2% of the sample.

This sample is drawn from a study of fetal regulatory T cell absence and autoimmunity (dated by TCRdb to between 2016 and 2019). About the full investigation: Exocrine pancreas autoimmunity was observed in the IPEX patients in the absence of clinical diabetes.

Repertoire sequencing was done on genomic DNA taken from frozen pancreas tissue. Genomic DNA, roughly 1.7-3.4 ug, was extracted from umbilical cord blood or frozen pancreas using the DNeasy Blood and Tissue Kit. The paper's findings and limits, for the study overall: TRB gene family usage was broadly similar between cord blood and pancreas, resembling published neonatal and adult repertoires. Compared with cord blood, the pancreas TCR compartment showed significant oligoclonal enrichment, and some top clones were enriched more than 100-fold. The oligoclonal enrichment was taken as support for antigen-driven autoimmunity in the pancreas before birth in IPEX syndrome.

The TCR originated in a male donor with IPEX syndrome. Source material: pancreas tissue.

Here is the DNA: TGTGCCAGCAGTTGGACAGGGGGCGCAGATACGCAGTATTTT. Its protein reads: CASSWTGGADTQYF. The chain is encoded by TRBV27 joined to TRBJ2-3, with 11 middle bases fitting TRBD1. From cysteine to phenylalanine, the CDR3 is 14 amino acids long. The retained sequence is limited to the CDR3, 42 bases, with the frame set at the first base. The germline V gene (reference sequence) supplies CDR1 MNHEY and CDR2 SMNVEV. V lost 4 bases and J lost 4 bases, and the count of bases not matched to a germline gene is 1.